This T cell receptor beta chain originates from a study of regulatory T cells in long-lasting Graves disease. Study details: It was over 5 years of antithyroid drugs, with positive TSH receptor antibodies, that meant persistent Graves' disease.

Time point here: persistent/refractory GD, antithyroid drugs over 5 years with positive TRAb. Extracted RNA from PBMCs served as the source of the TCR library. A volume of 7 to 9.5 milliliters of peripheral blood was collected in EDTA tubes. Per germline, CDR1 SQVTM and CDR2 ANQGSEA. Trimming stripped 4 bases from V and 0 bases from J, with 7 bases between. The CDR3 has 12 amino acids. Construction of the TCR beta libraries employed iRepertoire HTBI primers in conjunction with Arm-PCR of CDR3 regions. TCRdb ran MiXCR on the multiplex PCR reads and lists one entry per CDR3 protein. Of a few hundred thousand distinct CDR3 sequences in the sample, about a quarter were seen once. This clonotype was recorded at least ten times.

The chain is built from TRBV29-1 and TRBJ2-7, with D uncertain. The clonotype comes from a female donor with Graves disease. The sequencing used peripheral blood mononuclear cells (PBMCs), collected when the disease was refractory, from a patient treated with antithyroid drugs. CDR3 DNA: TGCAGCGTTGGTCGGAGCTCCTACGAGCAGTACTTC. Translating it yields CSVGRSSYEQYF.